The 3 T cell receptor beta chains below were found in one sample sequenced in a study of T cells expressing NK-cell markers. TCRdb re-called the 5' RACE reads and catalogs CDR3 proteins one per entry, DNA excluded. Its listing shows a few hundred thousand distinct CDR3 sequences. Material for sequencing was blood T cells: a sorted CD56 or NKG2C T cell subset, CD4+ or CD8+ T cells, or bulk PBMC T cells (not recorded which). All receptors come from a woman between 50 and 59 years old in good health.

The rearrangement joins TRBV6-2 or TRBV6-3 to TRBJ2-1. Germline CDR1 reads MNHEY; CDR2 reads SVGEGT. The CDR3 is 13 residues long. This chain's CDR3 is CASSQGPTNEQFF.

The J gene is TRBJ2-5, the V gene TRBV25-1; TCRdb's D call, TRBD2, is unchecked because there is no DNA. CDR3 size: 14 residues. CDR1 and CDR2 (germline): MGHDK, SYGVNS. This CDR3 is CASSVVAGSRTQYF.

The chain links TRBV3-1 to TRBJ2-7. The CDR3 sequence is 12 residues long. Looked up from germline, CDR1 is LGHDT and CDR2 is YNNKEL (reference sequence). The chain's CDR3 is CASSQEGYEQYF.